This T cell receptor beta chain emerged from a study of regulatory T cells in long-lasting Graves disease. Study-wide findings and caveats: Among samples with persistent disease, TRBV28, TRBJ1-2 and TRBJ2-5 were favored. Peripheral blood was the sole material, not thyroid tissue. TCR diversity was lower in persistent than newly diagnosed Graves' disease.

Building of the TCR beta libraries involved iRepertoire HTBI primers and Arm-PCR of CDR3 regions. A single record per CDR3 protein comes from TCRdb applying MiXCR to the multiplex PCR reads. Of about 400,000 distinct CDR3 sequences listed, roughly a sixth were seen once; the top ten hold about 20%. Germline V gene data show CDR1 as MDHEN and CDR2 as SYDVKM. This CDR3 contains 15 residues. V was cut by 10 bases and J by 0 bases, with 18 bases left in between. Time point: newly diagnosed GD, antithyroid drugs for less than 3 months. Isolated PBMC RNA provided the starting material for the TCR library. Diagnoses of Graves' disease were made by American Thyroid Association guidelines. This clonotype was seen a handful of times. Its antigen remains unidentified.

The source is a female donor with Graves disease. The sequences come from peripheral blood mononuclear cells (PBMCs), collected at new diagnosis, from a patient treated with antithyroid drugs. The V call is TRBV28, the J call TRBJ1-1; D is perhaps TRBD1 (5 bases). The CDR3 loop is CATFAGPHMNTEAFF. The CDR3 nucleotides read TGTGCCACCTTTGCGGGGCCGCACATGAACACTGAAGCTTTCTTT.